The rows below give T cell receptor beta chains drawn from one sample of a study of OX40 agonist ivuxolimab in advanced cancers. Sequenced by immunoSEQ multiplex PCR; TCRdb stores in-frame clones only, minus some. The sample holds about 70,000 clones; more than 80% are singletons and the top ten take approximately 2.8%. The sequences come from CD4+ or CD8+ T cells sorted from blood, collected in a trial of the OX40 agonist ivuxolimab. The receptors were sampled from an adult with an advanced solid tumor such as melanoma, head and neck, liver or kidney cancer. The CDR3 runs from the conserved cysteine through the conserved F or W. Fields, in order: D gene, J gene, V gene, CDR3 length, clone size, CDR3 protein, CDR3 DNA. A D gene is named only where the DNA matches it firmly. Clone size, where shown, is once, few, many, or a class for clones that have expanded.

d_call: NA
j_call: TRBJ1-4
v_call: TRBV7-2
cdr3_length: 14
clone_size: NA
cdr3_aa: CASSLQGRREKLFF
cdr3_nt: TGTGCCAGCAGCTTACAGGGAAGGAGGGAAAAACTGTTTTTT

d_call: NA
j_call: TRBJ1-2
v_call: TRBV5-8
cdr3_length: 13
clone_size: NA
cdr3_aa: CASSLVPAYGYTF
cdr3_nt: TGTGCCAGCAGCTTGGTTCCGGCCTATGGCTACACCTTC

d_call: NA
j_call: TRBJ2-7
v_call: TRBV11-3
cdr3_length: 14
clone_size: NA
cdr3_aa: CASSLVAASYEQYF
cdr3_nt: TGTGCCAGCAGCTTGGTAGCGGCTTCCTACGAGCAGTACTTC

d_call: TRBD2
j_call: TRBJ2-3
v_call: TRBV7-2
cdr3_length: 14
clone_size: NA
cdr3_aa: CASSLARGADTQYF
cdr3_nt: TGTGCCAGCAGCTTGGCCCGGGGGGCAGATACGCAGTATTTT

d_call: TRBD1
j_call: TRBJ2-3
v_call: TRBV5-1
cdr3_length: 15
clone_size: NA
cdr3_aa: CASSLQGQGDDTQYF
cdr3_nt: TGCGCCAGCAGCTTGCAGGGACAGGGAGATGATACGCAGTATTTT

d_call: NA
j_call: TRBJ2-5
v_call: TRBV19
cdr3_length: 11
clone_size: NA
cdr3_aa: CASSIAGSQYF
cdr3_nt: TGTGCCAGTAGTATAGCCGGATCCCAGTACTTC

d_call: NA
j_call: TRBJ2-7
v_call: TRBV7-2
cdr3_length: 14
clone_size: once
cdr3_aa: CASSFGSLRDEQYF
cdr3_nt: TGTGCCAGCAGCTTCGGGAGCCTACGGGACGAGCAGTACTTC

d_call: NA
j_call: TRBJ1-3
v_call: TRBV9
cdr3_length: 15
clone_size: NA
cdr3_aa: CASSVERGSGNTIYF
cdr3_nt: TGTGCCAGCAGCGTAGAAAGGGGGTCTGGAAACACCATATATTTT

d_call: TRBD1
j_call: TRBJ1-4
v_call: TRBV5-6
cdr3_length: 15
clone_size: NA
cdr3_aa: CASSKRQGGLEKLFF
cdr3_nt: TGTGCCAGCAGCAAACGACAGGGTGGGTTAGAAAAACTGTTTTTT

d_call: NA
j_call: TRBJ2-5
v_call: TRBV9
cdr3_length: 14
clone_size: NA
cdr3_aa: CASSVGTQQETQYF
cdr3_nt: TGTGCCAGCAGCGTAGGGACACAACAAGAGACCCAGTACTTC

d_call: NA
j_call: TRBJ1-3
v_call: TRBV30
cdr3_length: 14
clone_size: NA
cdr3_aa: CAWSAQGTGNTIYF
cdr3_nt: TGTGCCTGGAGTGCTCAGGGTACTGGAAACACCATATATTTT

d_call: TRBD1
j_call: TRBJ1-1
v_call: TRBV27
cdr3_length: 13
clone_size: once
cdr3_aa: CASSWDRNTEAFF
cdr3_nt: TGTGCCAGCAGTTGGGACAGGAACACTGAAGCTTTCTTT

d_call: TRBD2
j_call: TRBJ2-3
v_call: TRBV7-3
cdr3_length: 15
clone_size: NA
cdr3_aa: CASSLIAGETDTQYF
cdr3_nt: TGTGCCAGCAGCTTAATAGCGGGGGAAACAGATACGCAGTATTTT

d_call: NA
j_call: TRBJ2-2
v_call: TRBV9
cdr3_length: 15
clone_size: NA
cdr3_aa: CASSRTGFTTGELFF
cdr3_nt: TGTGCCAGCAGCCGGACGGGGTTTACCACCGGGGAGCTGTTTTTT

d_call: NA
j_call: TRBJ2-7
v_call: TRBV2
cdr3_length: 12
clone_size: NA
cdr3_aa: CASRDRTYEQYF
cdr3_nt: TGTGCCAGCCGGGACCGCACCTACGAGCAGTACTTC

d_call: NA
j_call: TRBJ2-2
v_call: TRBV30
cdr3_length: 15
clone_size: NA
cdr3_aa: CAWAKLLSFTGELFF
cdr3_nt: TGTGCCTGGGCTAAACTTCTTAGCTTCACCGGGGAGCTGTTTTTT

d_call: TRBD1
j_call: TRBJ1-4
v_call: TRBV6-5
cdr3_length: 14
clone_size: NA
cdr3_aa: CASKGGTGGEKLFF
cdr3_nt: TGTGCCAGCAAAGGTGGGACAGGAGGGGAAAAACTGTTTTTT

d_call: TRBD2
j_call: TRBJ2-7
v_call: TRBV4-3
cdr3_length: 15
clone_size: few
cdr3_aa: CASSPQLGTSSEQYF
cdr3_nt: TGCGCCAGCAGCCCGCAACTTGGGACTAGCAGCGAGCAGTACTTC

d_call: TRBD1
j_call: TRBJ2-1
v_call: TRBV6-5
cdr3_length: 15
clone_size: NA
cdr3_aa: CASSRGQGGFNEQFF
cdr3_nt: TGTGCCAGCAGTCGCGGACAGGGAGGCTTTAATGAGCAGTTCTTC

d_call: NA
j_call: TRBJ1-6
v_call: TRBV5-1
cdr3_length: 15
clone_size: NA
cdr3_aa: CASSLDGALNSPLHF
cdr3_nt: TGCGCCAGCAGCTTGGACGGGGCCCTCAATTCACCCCTCCACTTT

d_call: NA
j_call: TRBJ2-7
v_call: TRBV5-1
cdr3_length: 13
clone_size: NA
cdr3_aa: CASSSGHLYEQYF
cdr3_nt: TGCGCCAGCAGCTCAGGACACCTCTACGAGCAGTACTTC

d_call: NA
j_call: TRBJ1-6
v_call: TRBV6-1
cdr3_length: 14
clone_size: NA
cdr3_aa: CASREQGTGSPLHF
cdr3_nt: TGTGCCAGCAGAGAACAGGGTACCGGTTCACCCCTCCACTTT

d_call: NA
j_call: TRBJ1-2
v_call: TRBV4-1
cdr3_length: 16
clone_size: NA
cdr3_aa: CASSQDVQKPNYGYTF
cdr3_nt: TGCGCCAGCAGCCAAGATGTCCAGAAACCTAACTATGGCTACACCTTC

d_call: NA
j_call: TRBJ1-2
v_call: TRBV4-1
cdr3_length: 16
clone_size: NA
cdr3_aa: CASSHPGQDRSYGYTF
cdr3_nt: TGCGCCAGCAGCCATCCCGGGCAGGACAGATCCTATGGCTACACCTTC

d_call: NA
j_call: TRBJ1-4
v_call: TRBV7-6
cdr3_length: 15
clone_size: NA
cdr3_aa: CASSQNRAANEKLFF
cdr3_nt: TGTGCCAGCAGTCAAAACAGGGCAGCTAATGAAAAACTGTTTTTT

d_call: TRBD1
j_call: TRBJ2-2
v_call: TRBV28
cdr3_length: 15
clone_size: NA
cdr3_aa: CASITGTGKTGELFF
cdr3_nt: TGTGCCAGCATAACCGGGACAGGGAAAACCGGGGAGCTGTTTTTT

d_call: NA
j_call: TRBJ1-2
v_call: TRBV5-6
cdr3_length: 13
clone_size: NA
cdr3_aa: CASSLLRDEGYTF
cdr3_nt: TGTGCCAGCAGCTTACTCCGGGACGAGGGCTACACCTTC

d_call: NA
j_call: TRBJ1-2
v_call: TRBV29-1
cdr3_length: 14
clone_size: few
cdr3_aa: CSVSGGKANYGYTF
cdr3_nt: TGCAGCGTTTCAGGAGGGAAGGCAAACTATGGCTACACCTTC

d_call: NA
j_call: TRBJ2-2
v_call: TRBV28
cdr3_length: 15
clone_size: NA
cdr3_aa: CASRPGLGNTGELFF
cdr3_nt: TGTGCCAGCAGGCCCGGACTGGGGAACACCGGGGAGCTGTTTTTT

d_call: NA
j_call: TRBJ2-3
v_call: TRBV4-1
cdr3_length: 13
clone_size: few
cdr3_aa: CASSHTAQDTQYF
cdr3_nt: TGCGCCAGCAGCCACACAGCCCAAGATACGCAGTATTTT

d_call: NA
j_call: TRBJ2-5
v_call: TRBV5-4
cdr3_length: 14
clone_size: NA
cdr3_aa: CASSLDGGLETQYF
cdr3_nt: TGTGCCAGCAGCTTGGATGGGGGCCTAGAGACCCAGTACTTC

d_call: TRBD2
j_call: TRBJ2-5
v_call: TRBV5-4
cdr3_length: 15
clone_size: once
cdr3_aa: CASRPLAGGPETQYF
cdr3_nt: TGTGCCAGCAGACCGCTAGCGGGGGGGCCCGAGACCCAGTACTTC

d_call: NA
j_call: TRBJ1-5
v_call: TRBV19
cdr3_length: 16
clone_size: NA
cdr3_aa: CASSIEGFGGNQPQHF
cdr3_nt: TGTGCCAGTAGTATAGAAGGGTTTGGCGGCAATCAGCCCCAGCATTTT

d_call: NA
j_call: TRBJ2-3
v_call: TRBV13
cdr3_length: 17
clone_size: NA
cdr3_aa: CASSDRRRQNPTDTQYF
cdr3_nt: TGTGCCAGCAGCGATAGGAGGAGGCAGAACCCCACAGATACGCAGTATTTT

d_call: NA
j_call: TRBJ1-5
v_call: TRBV27
cdr3_length: 14
clone_size: once
cdr3_aa: CASRTGDTAEPQHF
cdr3_nt: TGTGCCAGCAGAACGGGTGACACGGCGGAACCCCAGCATTTT

d_call: TRBD1
j_call: TRBJ2-2
v_call: TRBV7-9
cdr3_length: 14
clone_size: NA
cdr3_aa: CASSNRGRAGELFF
cdr3_nt: TGTGCCAGCAGCAACAGGGGGCGCGCCGGGGAGCTGTTTTTT

d_call: NA
j_call: TRBJ2-5
v_call: TRBV19
cdr3_length: 15
clone_size: NA
cdr3_aa: CASSIGWSGHETQYF
cdr3_nt: TGTGCCAGTAGTATTGGTTGGTCAGGCCACGAGACCCAGTACTTC

d_call: NA
j_call: TRBJ1-2
v_call: TRBV5-6
cdr3_length: 13
clone_size: NA
cdr3_aa: CASSLDFGGGYTF
cdr3_nt: TGTGCCAGCAGCTTGGATTTCGGCGGGGGCTACACCTTC